This entry concerns a single TCR beta chain. Antigen unknown. The data stem from a study of cytotoxic CD8 clonotypes in ibrutinib-treated CLL. Background on the study: IGHV unmutated roughly 17; relapsed/refractory around twelve; treatment-naive about 15. Sequencing produced an average of about 260,000 productive templates and some 100,000 productive rearrangements per sample.

V lost 3 bases, J lost 5 bases, and 3 bases stayed unmatched. CDR1 and CDR2 from the germline V gene are SGHAT and FQNNGV. The CDR3 extends over 13 amino acids. The repertoire was sequenced with immunoSEQ multiplex PCR; TCRdb's copy has only in-frame clones and lacks some. The repertoire includes 100,000 to 150,000 clones, around 85% of them detected once, and around 2% sits in the top ten. Overall study findings and caveats: Ibrutinib response saw clonality rise, and progression saw it return toward baseline.

From cryopreserved PBMCs came approximately 1.9 micrograms of genomic DNA used for TCR beta libraries. The sample consisted of PBMCs, taken after 24 months of ibrutinib treatment. The receptor was derived from a human donor with chronic lymphocytic leukemia. This chain connects TRBV11-2 to TRBJ1-1, with TRBD1 identical over 7 bases. The DNA for the CDR3 is TGTGCCAGCAGCTTTGACAGGGTAACTGAAGCTTTCTTT. This gives the protein CASSFDRVTEAFF.